This T cell receptor beta chain was recovered during a study of blood T cell repertoires in COVID-19. The CDR3 length is 13 residues. V shed 5 bases and J shed 2 bases, with 10 bases lying between them. Cohorts were based on clinical histories the participants reported. Recovery among Cohort 3 donors was established by two negative PCRs, clearance, or symptom resolution. Per the original data handling: Quantification of nucleated cells was approximated via reference gene primer amplification. Some clones are missing from TCRdb's copy, which holds only in-frame ones; the method was immunoSEQ multiplex PCR. The DNA was the basis for D and trimming; V, J and clone size are from that table. The sample records about 250,000 clones, 75% to 90% being singletons.

This chain connects TRBV12-3 or TRBV12-4 to TRBJ2-7; D unresolved. This receptor was obtained from a woman aged 30 to 39 who had recovered from COVID-19. Sequencing input: PBMCs or T cells enriched from blood (not recorded which). The CDR3 region has the DNA TGTGCCAGCAGTCGTATTAGCCCCTACGAGCAGTACTTC. Its protein product is CASSRISPYEQYF.